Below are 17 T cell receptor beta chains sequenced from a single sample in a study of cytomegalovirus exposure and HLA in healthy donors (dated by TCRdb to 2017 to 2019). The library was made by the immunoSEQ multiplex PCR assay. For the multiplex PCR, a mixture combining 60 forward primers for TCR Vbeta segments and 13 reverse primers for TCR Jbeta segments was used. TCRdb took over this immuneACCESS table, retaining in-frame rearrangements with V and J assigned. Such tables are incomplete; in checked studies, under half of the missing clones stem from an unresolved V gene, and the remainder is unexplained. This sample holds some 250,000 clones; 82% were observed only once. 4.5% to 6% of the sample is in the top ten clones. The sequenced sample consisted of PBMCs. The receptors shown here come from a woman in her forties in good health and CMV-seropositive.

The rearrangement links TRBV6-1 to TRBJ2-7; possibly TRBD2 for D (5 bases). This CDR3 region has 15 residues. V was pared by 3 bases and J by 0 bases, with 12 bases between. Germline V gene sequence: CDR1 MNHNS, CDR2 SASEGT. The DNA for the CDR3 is TGTGCCAGCAGTGATGCAAGCGGAGCCTCCTACGAGCAGTACTTC. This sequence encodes CASSDASGASYEQYF.

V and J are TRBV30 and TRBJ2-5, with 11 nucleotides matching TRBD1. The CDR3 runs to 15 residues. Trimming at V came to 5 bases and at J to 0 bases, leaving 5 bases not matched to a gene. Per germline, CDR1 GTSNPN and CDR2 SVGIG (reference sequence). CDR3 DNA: TGTGCCTGGTGCCGGGGACAGGGGGACCAAGAGACCCAGTACTTC. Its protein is CAWCRGQGDQETQYF. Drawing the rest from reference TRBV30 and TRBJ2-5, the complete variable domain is SQTIHQWPATLVQPVGSPLSLECTVEGTSNPNLYWYRQAAGRGLQLLFYSVGIGQISSEVPQNLSASRPQDRQFILSSKKLLLSDSGFYLCAWCRGQGDQETQYFGPGTRLLVL.

The CDR3: CASIPAGGSDTQYF. The CDR3 DNA sequence: TGTGCCAGCATTCCGGCGGGGGGATCAGATACGCAGTATTTT. J is TRBJ2-3 and V is TRBV6-6, with 8 bases aligning to TRBD2. V was clipped by 7 bases and J by 4 bases; unmatched bases: 7. In germline, CDR1 is MNHNY, CDR2 SVGAGI (reference sequence). This CDR3 spans 14 amino acids.

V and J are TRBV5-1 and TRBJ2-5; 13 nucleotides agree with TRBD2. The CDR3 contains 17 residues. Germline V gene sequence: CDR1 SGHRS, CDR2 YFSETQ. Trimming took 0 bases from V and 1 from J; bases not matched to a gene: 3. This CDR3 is CASSLGTSGRSQETQYF. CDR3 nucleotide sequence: TGCGCCAGCAGCTTGGGGACTAGCGGGAGAAGCCAAGAGACCCAGTACTTC.

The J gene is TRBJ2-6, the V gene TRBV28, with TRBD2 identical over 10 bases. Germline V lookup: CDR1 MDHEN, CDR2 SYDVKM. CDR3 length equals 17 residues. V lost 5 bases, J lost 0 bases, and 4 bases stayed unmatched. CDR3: CASSVSGGASGANVLTF. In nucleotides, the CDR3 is TGTGCCAGCAGTGTCAGCGGGGGGGCCTCTGGGGCCAACGTCCTGACTTTC.

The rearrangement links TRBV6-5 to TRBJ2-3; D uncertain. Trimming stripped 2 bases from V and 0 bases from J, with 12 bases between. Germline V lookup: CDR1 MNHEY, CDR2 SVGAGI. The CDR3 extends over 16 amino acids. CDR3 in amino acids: CASSYVTDTSTDTQYF. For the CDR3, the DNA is TGTGCCAGCAGTTACGTCACAGATACTAGCACAGATACGCAGTATTTT.

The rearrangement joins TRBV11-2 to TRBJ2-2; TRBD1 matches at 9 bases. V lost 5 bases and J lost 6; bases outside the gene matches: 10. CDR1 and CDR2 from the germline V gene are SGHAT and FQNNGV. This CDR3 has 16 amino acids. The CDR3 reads CASSINPGQGSGELFF. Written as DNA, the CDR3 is TGTGCCAGCAGCATAAACCCGGGACAGGGTTCCGGGGAGCTGTTTTTT.

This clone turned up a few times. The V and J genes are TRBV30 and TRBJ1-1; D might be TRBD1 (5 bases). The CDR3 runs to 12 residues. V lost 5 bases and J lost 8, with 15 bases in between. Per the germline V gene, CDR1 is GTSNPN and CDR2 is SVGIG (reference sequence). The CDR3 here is CAWETDSPEAFF. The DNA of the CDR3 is TGTGCCTGGGAGACTGACAGCCCCGAAGCTTTCTTT.

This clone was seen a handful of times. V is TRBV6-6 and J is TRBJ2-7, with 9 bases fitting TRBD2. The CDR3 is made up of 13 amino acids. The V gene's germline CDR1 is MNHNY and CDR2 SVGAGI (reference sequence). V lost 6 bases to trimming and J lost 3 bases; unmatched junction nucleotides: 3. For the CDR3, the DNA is TGTGCCAGCAGGCCGACTAGCGGCTACGAGCAGTACTTC. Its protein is CASRPTSGYEQYF.

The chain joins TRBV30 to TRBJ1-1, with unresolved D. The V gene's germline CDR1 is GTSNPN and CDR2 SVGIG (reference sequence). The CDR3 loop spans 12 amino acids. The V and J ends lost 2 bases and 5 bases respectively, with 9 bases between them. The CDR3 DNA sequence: TGTGCCTGGAGTCCCAGCGGGACTGAAGCTTTCTTT. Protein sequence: CAWSPSGTEAFF.

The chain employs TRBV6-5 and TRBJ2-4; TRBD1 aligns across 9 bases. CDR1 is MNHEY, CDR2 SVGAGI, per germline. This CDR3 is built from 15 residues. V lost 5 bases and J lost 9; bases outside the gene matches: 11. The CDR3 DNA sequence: TGTGCCAGCAGTCCGTCTCCGGACAGGGGCTTCATTCAGTACTTC. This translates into CASSPSPDRGFIQYF.

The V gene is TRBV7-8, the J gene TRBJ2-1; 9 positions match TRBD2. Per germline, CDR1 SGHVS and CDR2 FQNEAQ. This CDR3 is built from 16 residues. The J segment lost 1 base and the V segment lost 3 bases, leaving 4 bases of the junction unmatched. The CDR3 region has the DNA TGTGCCAGCAGCTTTCCAACTAGCGGGTCCTACAATGAGCAGTTCTTC. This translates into CASSFPTSGSYNEQFF.

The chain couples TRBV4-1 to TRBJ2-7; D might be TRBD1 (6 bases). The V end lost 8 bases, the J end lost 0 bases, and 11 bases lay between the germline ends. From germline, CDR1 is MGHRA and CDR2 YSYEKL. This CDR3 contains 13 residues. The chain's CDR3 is CASSTGSSYEQYF. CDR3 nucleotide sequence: TGCGCCAGCTCAACAGGGAGCTCCTACGAGCAGTACTTC.

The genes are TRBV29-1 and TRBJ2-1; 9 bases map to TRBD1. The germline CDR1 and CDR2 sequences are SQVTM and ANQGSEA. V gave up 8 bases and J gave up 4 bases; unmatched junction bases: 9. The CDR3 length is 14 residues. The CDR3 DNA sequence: TGCAGCTTTTCCGGGACAGGGAGATACAATGAGCAGTTCTTC. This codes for CSFSGTGRYNEQFF.

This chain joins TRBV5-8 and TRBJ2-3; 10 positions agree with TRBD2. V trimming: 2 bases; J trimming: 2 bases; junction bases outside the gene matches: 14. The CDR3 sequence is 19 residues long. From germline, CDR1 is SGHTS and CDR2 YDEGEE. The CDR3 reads CASSFIVAGGLTSTDTQYF. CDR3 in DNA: TGTGCCAGCAGCTTTATAGTAGCGGGGGGACTCACATCCACAGATACGCAGTATTTT.

The CDR3 region is CASRGAGDNQPQHF. CDR3 bases: TGTGCCAGCAGGGGAGCAGGCGATAATCAGCCCCAGCATTTT. The rearrangement joins TRBV28 to TRBJ1-5; D is unresolved. V was clipped by 6 bases and J by 4 bases, with 13 bases between them. Germline CDR1 MDHEN, CDR2 SYDVKM. This CDR3 comprises 14 residues.

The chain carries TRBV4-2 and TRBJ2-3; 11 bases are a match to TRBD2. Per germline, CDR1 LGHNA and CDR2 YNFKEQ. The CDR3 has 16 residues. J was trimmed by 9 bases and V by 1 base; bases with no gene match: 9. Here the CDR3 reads CASSQVKTSGGNTQYF. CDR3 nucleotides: TGTGCCAGCAGCCAAGTAAAAACTAGCGGGGGAAACACGCAGTATTTT.